The 5 T cell receptor beta chains reported below all come from one sample, sequenced in a study of OX40 agonist ivuxolimab in advanced cancers. The library was built by means of the immunoSEQ multiplex PCR assay. TCRdb stores this immuneACCESS table with in-frame sequences only. Part of the clones is absent; in the studies checked, under half of the shortfall reflects unresolved V genes, and no reason is known for the rest. The sample records some 50,000 clones, approximately 75% of which are singletons. The ten largest clones add up to nearly 0.7% of the sample. The sample consisted of CD4+ or CD8+ T cells sorted from blood, taken in a trial of the OX40 agonist ivuxolimab. These TCRs come from an adult with an advanced solid tumor such as melanoma, head and neck, liver or kidney cancer.

This clone was recorded once. The J gene is TRBJ2-7, the V gene TRBV10-3, with TRBD1 identical over 8 bases. The germline CDR1 and CDR2 sequences are ENHRY and SYGVKD. CDR3 length: 13 residues. V shed 6 bases and J 5 bases; nucleotides not matched to a gene: 6. In nucleotides, the CDR3 is TGTGCCATCAGATCAGGGGGCGAGGACGAGCAGTACTTC. It translates to CAIRSGGEDEQYF.

This clone was recorded once. The chain uses TRBV29-1 and TRBJ2-5, with 8 bases matching TRBD1. Germline loops: CDR1 SQVTM, CDR2 ANQGSEA. The CDR3 contains 13 residues. With 5 bases clipped from V and 5 bases from J, the junction kept 7 bases outside the gene matches. The CDR3 here is CSVNERTGETQYF. Here the CDR3 DNA reads TGCAGCGTTAACGAACGGACAGGGGAGACCCAGTACTTC.

The chain carries TRBV5-6 and TRBJ2-1; D is possibly TRBD2 (6 bases). Deletions cut 1 base from V and 2 bases from J, with 7 bases between. The CDR3 sequence is 14 residues long. Per germline, CDR1 SGHDT and CDR2 YYEEEE. CDR3 sequence: CASSLPGAYNEQFF. Here the CDR3 DNA reads TGTGCCAGCAGCTTGCCGGGGGCCTACAATGAGCAGTTCTTC.

This chain uses TRBV9 with TRBJ1-5; D unresolved. Trimming took off 0 bases at V and 4 bases at J, with 11 bases between the two ends. This CDR3 is 15 amino acids long. Germline loops: CDR1 SGDLS, CDR2 YYNGEE. The CDR3 protein is CASSVEGRPNQPQHF. DNA for the CDR3: TGTGCCAGCAGCGTAGAGGGCAGGCCGAATCAGCCCCAGCATTTT.

The chain employs TRBV5-6 and TRBJ2-3, with 8 positions matching TRBD1. The CDR3 length is 16 residues. Germline assignment: CDR1 SGHDT and CDR2 YYEEEE. V lost 3 bases, J lost 1 base, and 7 bases stayed unmatched. The CDR3 DNA reads as TGTGCCAGCAGCTCCGCGACAGGGGTGGGCACAGATACGCAGTATTTT. It codes for CASSSATGVGTDTQYF.